The next 27 T cell receptor beta chains were all read from a single sample in a study of lymphopenia after photon versus proton radiotherapy. Here immunoSEQ multiplex PCR was the method, and the copy in TCRdb shows in-frame clones only, minus some. This sample yields roughly 30,000 clones, of which around 90% are seen a single time; 50% belongs to the top ten. The sample in question was peripheral blood, obtained from a patient treated with proton-based radiotherapy. These receptors were collected from a woman in her fifties or sixties with cholangiocarcinoma. Some clones in this sample may be carry-over from other donors' samples.

The genes are TRBV29-1 and TRBJ2-2, with a tentative D call TRBD1 (5 bases). Germline V lookup: CDR1 SQVTM, CDR2 ANQGSEA. This CDR3 contains 12 residues. CDR3 sequence (DNA): TGCGGGGCAGACCCGAACACCGGGGAGCTGTTTTTT. Its translation is CGADPNTGELFF.

CDR3 nucleotide sequence: TGTGCCAGCAGTGAAGCGGGAGGGTGGAACGGGGAGCTGTTTTTT. Encoded protein: CASSEAGGWNGELFF. The rearrangement joins TRBV27 to TRBJ2-2; 10 positions agree with TRBD2. V lost 5 bases, J lost 7 bases, and 7 bases stayed unmatched. This CDR3 spans 15 amino acids. Germline assignment: CDR1 MNHEY and CDR2 SMNVEV (reference sequence).

The rearrangement uses TRBV10-2 and TRBJ1-2, with D perhaps TRBD1 (5 bases). The length of the CDR3 is 12 residues. Germline values: CDR1 WSHSY, CDR2 SAAADI. The germline V and J ends were trimmed by 6 bases and 7 bases, with 12 bases remaining between them. In DNA form, the CDR3 reads TGCGCCAGCAGGGGCGGACATTCTGGCTACACCTTC. It encodes CASRGGHSGYTF.

V and J are TRBV4-3 and TRBJ2-2; unclear D gene. In germline, CDR1 is LGHNA, CDR2 YSLEER. The CDR3 runs 13 residues. The V gene lost 2 bases and the J gene lost 8 bases, with 9 bases spanning the gap. The DNA of the CDR3 is TGCGCCAGCAGCCAAACCTTCCCGGGGGAGCTGTTTTTT. Residues: CASSQTFPGELFF.

This chain uses TRBV5-6 with TRBJ1-4; 8 nucleotides agree with TRBD1. V trimming: 4 bases; J trimming: 0 bases; junction bases outside the gene matches: 2. CDR1 SGHDT and CDR2 YYEEEE come from the germline V gene. The CDR3 has 15 amino acids. CDR3: CASSPDRATNEKLFF. CDR3 sequence (DNA): TGTGCCAGCAGCCCGGACAGGGCAACTAATGAAAAACTGTTTTTT. Full variable domain (rest looked up from reference TRBV5-6 and TRBJ1-4): DAGVTQSPTHLIKTRGQQVTLRCSPKSGHDTVSWYQQALGQGPQFIFQYYEEEERQRGNFPDRFSGHQFPNYSSELNVNALLLGDSALYLCASSPDRATNEKLFFGSGTQLSVL.

The chain carries TRBV7-2 and TRBJ2-7, with D hard to call. The germline V and J ends were trimmed by 3 bases and 0 bases, with 6 bases remaining between them. Germline V gene data show CDR1 as SGHTA and CDR2 as FQGNSA. The CDR3 extends over 13 amino acids. DNA of the CDR3: TGTGCCAGCAGCTTGGCGTTCTCCTACGAGCAGTACTTC. This gives the protein CASSLAFSYEQYF.

This clone was seen more than once but under ten times. This rearrangement joins TRBV11-2 to TRBJ2-2, with D possibly TRBD1 on 5 matching bases. The CDR3 spans 15 residues. V was cut by 5 bases and J by 6 bases, with 16 bases left in between. Germline V gene lookup returns CDR1 SGHAT and CDR2 FQNNGV. Here the CDR3 reads CASSPQGGRAGELFF. DNA of the CDR3: TGTGCCAGCAGCCCGCAGGGCGGACGAGCCGGGGAGCTGTTTTTT.

This clone was picked up one time. The chain couples TRBV5-1 to TRBJ1-4; D call uncertain. The CDR3 consists of 15 residues. CDR1 is SGHRS, CDR2 YFSETQ, per germline. V shed 4 bases and J shed 4 bases, with 14 bases lying between them. The CDR3 sequence is CASSLGEGINEKLFF. The CDR3 coding sequence is TGCGCCAGCAGCCTGGGTGAGGGAATTAATGAAAAACTGTTTTTT.

The CDR3 here is CASSLAGGREETQYF. CDR3 bases: TGCGCCAGCAGCTTGGCAGGGGGAAGGGAAGAGACCCAGTACTTC. The chain recombines TRBV5-1 with TRBJ2-5, with TRBD1 identical over 7 bases. CDR3 length: 15 amino acids. From germline, CDR1 is SGHRS and CDR2 YFSETQ. After removal of 0 bases from V and 3 bases from J, the junction contained 5 bases not matched to a gene. Together with reference TRBV5-1 and TRBJ2-5, the CDR3 gives the full variable domain: KAGVTQTPRYLIKTRGQQVTLSCSPISGHRSVSWYQQTPGQGLQFLFEYFSETQRNKGNFPGRFSGRQFSNSRSEMNVSTLELGDSALYLCASSLAGGREETQYFGPGTRLLVL.

This rearrangement joins TRBV5-6 to TRBJ1-1; no clear D. V gave up 5 bases and J gave up 7 bases, with 9 bases separating them. The CDR3 is 11 residues long. The germline gives CDR1 SGHDT, CDR2 YYEEEE. CDR3 in amino acids: CASSNALEAFF. The CDR3 bases are TGTGCCAGCAGTAATGCCCTTGAAGCTTTCTTT.

This sequence joins TRBV7-6 and TRBJ1-5, with D maybe TRBD1 (5 bases). Looked up from germline, CDR1 is SGHVS and CDR2 is FNYEAQ. V lost 3 bases and J 8 bases, leaving 11 bases between the germline ends. The CDR3 consists of 13 residues. The CDR3 is CASSLGLSEPQHF. CDR3 in DNA: TGTGCCAGCAGCTTGGGGCTATCTGAGCCCCAGCATTTT.

J is TRBJ2-5 and V is TRBV7-2; D is possibly TRBD1 or TRBD2 (5 bases each). Germline-derived CDR1 and CDR2 are SGHTA and FQGNSA. Trimming took off 5 bases at V and 5 bases at J, with 12 bases between the two ends. This CDR3 is built from 13 residues. CDR3 bases: TGTGCCAGCAGCGAGGGACCCCGGGAGACCCAGTACTTC. Amino acids: CASSEGPRETQYF.

This sequence joins TRBV29-1 and TRBJ2-5, with a weak D call TRBD1 (7 bases). The germline gives CDR1 SQVTM, CDR2 ANQGSEA. Trimming removed 7 bases from V and 5 bases from J, with 14 bases in between. The CDR3 consists of 12 residues. CDR3 loop: CSAFSGGETQYF. CDR3 sequence (DNA): TGCAGCGCCTTCTCAGGGGGGGAGACCCAGTACTTC.

The chain employs TRBV9 and TRBJ2-1; either TRBD1 or TRBD2 may fit D (5 bases each). The CDR3 consists of 13 residues. Trimming removed 8 bases from V and 8 bases from J, with 17 bases in between. Germline CDR1 reads SGDLS; CDR2 reads YYNGEE. The CDR3 DNA follows: TGTGCCAGTAGGGGAGCCTCACGGGATGAGCAGTTCTTC. Its translation is CASRGASRDEQFF.

The chain couples TRBV9 to TRBJ2-3, with D possibly TRBD2 on 5 matching bases. V lost 4 bases and J 4 bases, leaving 7 bases between the germline ends. Germline values: CDR1 SGDLS, CDR2 YYNGEE. This CDR3 spans 12 amino acids. CDR3 protein: CASSRGPDTQYF. The CDR3 DNA reads TGTGCCAGCAGCCGAGGGCCAGATACGCAGTATTTT.

This chain joins TRBV27 and TRBJ1-2; 7 positions match TRBD1. Germline-derived CDR1 and CDR2 are MNHEY and SMNVEV (reference sequence). The ends lost 6 bases at V and 0 bases at J; junction bases unmatched: 10. The CDR3 has 16 amino acids. In DNA, the CDR3 is TGTGCCAGCAGCTTGAACTGGGACAGAACTAACTATGGCTACACCTTC. Its translation: CASSLNWDRTNYGYTF.

The chain couples TRBV6-5 to TRBJ2-5; 8 nucleotides line up with TRBD2. Unmatched junction bases numbered 10, after V lost 6 bases and J lost 1 base. CDR1 is MNHEY and CDR2 is SVGAGI in the germline V gene. The CDR3 runs to 16 residues. CDR3 sequence (DNA): TGTGCCAGCAGATACGGTTTCGGGGGGGCCCAAGAGACCCAGTACTTC. Amino acids: CASRYGFGGAQETQYF.

The chain combines TRBV4-2 with TRBJ2-6; TRBD2 matches 11 bases. V gave up 6 bases and J gave up 0 bases; unmatched junction bases: 10. The CDR3 runs 19 residues. Germline loops: CDR1 LGHNA, CDR2 YNFKEQ. The CDR3 spells CASSPSGLAGGSGANVLTF. Written as DNA, the CDR3 is TGTGCCAGCAGTCCAAGCGGGCTAGCGGGGGGCTCTGGGGCCAACGTCCTGACTTTC.

This clone was recorded a few times. The genes are TRBV19 and TRBJ1-5; D is unresolved. The length of the CDR3 is 13 residues. V dropped 8 bases and J dropped 1 base, with 9 bases sitting between them. Germline loops: CDR1 LNHDA, CDR2 SQIVND (reference sequence). CDR3 region: CASYSLSNQPQHF. CDR3 nucleotide sequence: TGTGCCAGTTATAGCTTAAGCAATCAGCCCCAGCATTTT. Drawing the rest from reference TRBV19 and TRBJ1-5, the complete variable domain is DGGITQSPKYLFRKEGQNVTLSCEQNLNHDAMYWYRQDPGQGLRLIYYSQIVNDFQKGDIAEGYSVSREKKESFPLTVTSAQKNPTAFYLCASYSLSNQPQHFGDGTRLSIL.

The rearrangement uses TRBV6-5 and TRBJ1-1; D may be TRBD1 (6 bases). V was trimmed by 0 bases and J by 10 bases, leaving 15 bases between them. Germline loops: CDR1 MNHEY, CDR2 SVGAGI. The CDR3 covers 14 residues. CDR3 region: CASSYSEQGRGAFF. The DNA of the CDR3 is TGTGCCAGCAGTTACTCCGAACAGGGAAGGGGAGCTTTCTTT.

The genes are TRBV9 and TRBJ1-2; TRBD1 might be the D (6 bases). This CDR3 has 15 amino acids. V lost 4 bases to trimming and J lost 1 base, with 14 bases between them. Germline values: CDR1 SGDLS, CDR2 YYNGEE. The CDR3 bases are TGTGCCAGCAGCCCACCCGGGGGCTTTAACTATGGCTACACCTTC. Amino acids: CASSPPGGFNYGYTF.

The chain carries TRBV29-1 and TRBJ2-2; 14 bases line up with TRBD2. CDR1 and CDR2 from the germline V gene are SQVTM and ANQGSEA. V shed 4 bases, J shed 7 bases, and the junction held 5 bases outside the gene matches. The CDR3 length is 15 residues. This chain's CDR3 is CSVVPTSGRVGELFF. CDR3 DNA sequence: TGCAGCGTTGTCCCGACTAGCGGGAGGGTCGGGGAGCTGTTTTTT.

The CDR3 loop is CASSSSPLYEQYF. The CDR3 DNA reads as TGTGCCAGCAGCTCTTCCCCACTCTACGAGCAGTACTTC. The chain has TRBV7-2 and TRBJ2-7; D ambiguous. The CDR3 covers 13 residues. V gave up 4 bases and J gave up 3 bases, with 10 bases separating them. Germline V gene data show CDR1 as SGHTA and CDR2 as FQGNSA. The complete variable domain, with remaining parts taken from reference TRBV7-2 and TRBJ2-7, reads GAGVSQSPSNKVTEKGKDVELRCDPISGHTALYWYRQSLGQGLEFLIYFQGNSAPDKSGLPSDRFSAERTGGSVSTLTIQRTQQEDSAVYLCASSSSPLYEQYFGPGTRLTVT.

V usage is TRBV2 and J usage is TRBJ2-5, with 7 bases fitting TRBD2. Trimming removed 7 bases from V and 5 bases from J; junction bases left unmatched: 4. The CDR3 is 12 residues long. Germline CDR1 and CDR2: SNHLY and FYNNEI. This CDR3 reads CASNSGGETQYF. The CDR3 DNA is TGTGCCAGCAACTCCGGGGGGGAGACCCAGTACTTC.

The chain joins TRBV7-6 to TRBJ2-5; D is uncertain. The J call may not be correct, given that the DNA end is closer to TRBJ2-7. The CDR3 loop spans 13 amino acids. Germline loops: CDR1 SGHVS, CDR2 FNYEAQ. The CDR3 here is CASSPGPNYEQYF. In DNA, the CDR3 is TGTGCCAGCAGCCCTGGGCCGAACTACGAGCAGTACTTC.

This rearrangement joins TRBV15 to TRBJ1-2; no definite D call. This CDR3 spans 15 amino acids. The V gene lost 1 base and the J gene lost 5 bases, with 14 bases spanning the gap. The germline V gene has CDR1 LNHNV and CDR2 YYDKDF (reference sequence). CDR3 in amino acids: CATSRVGSTIYGYTF. The CDR3 DNA is TGTGCCACCAGCAGAGTTGGCAGCACTATTTATGGCTACACCTTC.

The rearrangement joins TRBV4-1 to TRBJ1-6; D unclear. This CDR3 contains 14 residues. Germline V gives CDR1 MGHRA, CDR2 YSYEKL. V was clipped by 1 base and J by 9 bases, with 10 bases between them. In DNA form, the CDR3 reads TGCGCCAGCAGCCAAGTAATACTATTTTCACCCCTCCACTTT. Its protein product is CASSQVILFSPLHF.